A single sample gave rise to the 19 T cell receptor beta chains below, sequenced in a study of cytomegalovirus exposure and HLA in healthy donors. The PCR employed 60 Vbeta primers together with 13 Jbeta primers. Measured with immunoSEQ multiplex PCR; TCRdb has only the in-frame clones, and not every one. The repertoire holds 200,000 or so clones, with around 77% as singletons. Sequenced material: PBMCs. All receptors come from a woman aged 25 to 39 in good health and CMV-seronegative.

The chain is built from TRBV5-8 and TRBJ1-2, with 8 bases identical to TRBD1. CDR1 and CDR2 from the germline V gene are SGHTS and YDEGEE. V lost 0 bases, J lost 4 bases, and 14 bases stayed unmatched. This CDR3 contains 18 residues. The CDR3 DNA reads TGTGCCAGCAGCTTGGGGATCGGCGGACAGGGTAATTTCTATGGCTACACCTTC. Protein: CASSLGIGGQGNFYGYTF. The full variable domain, rest sourced from reference TRBV5-8 and TRBJ1-2, is EAGVTQSPTHLIKTRGQQATLRCSPISGHTSVYWYQQALGLGLQFLLWYDEGEERNRGNFPPRFSGRQFPNYSSELNVNALELEDSALYLCASSLGIGGQGNFYGYTFGSGTRLTVV.

J is TRBJ1-4 and V is TRBV5-4; D ambiguous. CDR1 SGHNT and CDR2 YYREEE come from the germline V gene (reference sequence). The V end was cut by 4 bases, the J end by 8 bases, with 27 bases between. CDR3 length: 18 amino acids. This chain's CDR3 is CASSPRLSPSGGGEKLFF. DNA of the CDR3: TGTGCCAGCAGCCCCAGATTATCCCCTTCAGGCGGAGGGGAAAAACTGTTTTTT.

The chain uses TRBV6-5 and TRBJ2-2; perhaps TRBD2 as D (6 bases). The CDR3 covers 14 residues. The V end was cut by 2 bases, the J end by 9 bases, with 13 bases between. Germline values: CDR1 MNHEY, CDR2 SVGAGI. The CDR3 sequence: CASSYGGENWELFF. CDR3 in DNA: TGTGCCAGCAGTTACGGCGGGGAAAACTGGGAGCTGTTTTTT.

The chain recombines TRBV7-6 with TRBJ1-2, with 8 bases that match TRBD1. The germline gives CDR1 SGHVS, CDR2 FNYEAQ. The CDR3 extends over 16 amino acids. The J segment lost 6 bases and the V segment lost 5 bases, leaving 14 bases of the junction unmatched. DNA of the CDR3: TGTGCCAGCAGCCCCGGAGAGGGGACAGGCGAGAATGGCTACACCTTC. It translates to CASSPGEGTGENGYTF.

The V gene is TRBV5-6, the J gene TRBJ2-4; D might be TRBD2 (6 bases). The length of the CDR3 is 15 residues. V lost 4 bases, J lost 0 bases, and 11 bases lay in between. Germline V lookup: CDR1 SGHDT, CDR2 YYEEEE. DNA of the CDR3: TGTGCCAGCAGCCTACTAGCCCTAGCCAAAAACATTCAGTACTTC. Translating it yields CASSLLALAKNIQYF.

Comments on this clone: The same CDR3 is also encoded by other DNA sequences in this sample. The rearrangement joins TRBV5-4 to TRBJ1-1; TRBD1 might be the D (5 bases). The CDR3 is 13 residues long. Germline-derived CDR1 and CDR2 are SGHNT and YYREEE (reference sequence). V was shortened by 0 bases and J by 3 bases, with 6 bases between the two germline ends. Here the CDR3 DNA reads TGTGCCAGCAGCTTGGGGGGCGACACTGAAGCTTTCTTT. It translates to CASSLGGDTEAFF.

About this clone: The sample contains more than one DNA sequence encoding this CDR3. CDR3 residues: CASSHRGENTEAFF. The CDR3 DNA is TGTGCCAGCAGCCACCGGGGAGAGAACACTGAAGCTTTCTTT. This chain connects TRBV14 to TRBJ1-1; D unclear. Germline loops: CDR1 SGHDN, CDR2 FVKESK. This CDR3 is built from 14 residues. Trimming cost V 3 bases and J 1 base, with 9 bases left between them.

This chain links TRBV7-9 with TRBJ2-5; D unclear. This CDR3 contains 13 residues. CDR1 and CDR2 (germline): SEHNR, FQNEAQ (reference sequence). Trimming shortened V by 5 bases and J by 9 bases, and 16 bases separated the two germline ends. As DNA, the CDR3 is TGTGCCAGCAGCCCACGCTCGGTTGAGGCCCAGTACTTC. Translation gives CASSPRSVEAQYF.

The chain employs TRBV7-8 and TRBJ1-6, with D perhaps TRBD1 (6 bases). V gave up 0 bases and J gave up 8 bases, with 14 bases separating them. CDR1 and CDR2 from the germline V gene are SGHVS and FQNEAQ. The length of the CDR3 is 16 residues. The CDR3 coding sequence is TGTGCCAGCAGCTTAGCGGGGGCCTTGGGGGATTCACCCCTCCACTTT. Its translation: CASSLAGALGDSPLHF.

V usage is TRBV7-9 and J usage is TRBJ2-1; perhaps TRBD2 as D (6 bases). The V and J ends lost 5 bases and 8 bases respectively, with 22 bases between them. Germline V CDR1 and CDR2: SEHNR, FQNEAQ (reference sequence). The CDR3 loop spans 16 amino acids. CDR3 loop: CASSPGTVTRQDEQFF. The CDR3 region has the DNA TGTGCCAGCAGCCCAGGGACTGTCACCCGGCAGGATGAGCAGTTCTTC.

This clone has a handful of counts. V gene TRBV29-1 combines with J gene TRBJ1-1; D not certain. There are 11 residues in the CDR3. The germline V gene has CDR1 SQVTM and CDR2 ANQGSEA. Trimming took 8 bases from V and 1 from J, leaving 8 bases between them. Here the CDR3 reads CSFRENTEAFF. The CDR3 DNA reads as TGCAGCTTTCGGGAGAACACTGAAGCTTTCTTT.

In its sample, this clone was seen a few times. J is TRBJ2-5 and V is TRBV7-9; 7 nucleotides match TRBD1. This CDR3 has 18 amino acids. After removal of 3 bases from V and 5 bases from J, the junction contained 18 bases not matched to a gene. CDR1 is SEHNR and CDR2 is FQNEAQ in the germline V gene (reference sequence). This chain's CDR3 is CASSLPPATGSLGETQYF. In nucleotides, the CDR3 is TGTGCCAGCAGCTTGCCCCCTGCGACAGGGAGTCTTGGGGAGACCCAGTACTTC.

The CDR3: CASSPGSQEGNQPQHF. The DNA of the CDR3 is TGTGCCAGTAGCCCAGGCAGCCAGGAAGGCAATCAGCCCCAGCATTTT. The rearrangement links TRBV19 to TRBJ1-5, with no clear D. Trimming pared 6 bases from V and 2 bases from J, leaving 17 bases between. CDR3 size: 16 residues. Germline CDR1 is LNHDA and CDR2 is SQIVND (reference sequence).

CDR3 DNA sequence: TGTGCCAGCAGTTTAAAGGGGTGGGCAGGGGGTGGCTACACCTTC. Translating it yields CASSLKGWAGGGYTF. J is TRBJ1-2 and V is TRBV27; 7 nucleotides align to TRBD1. With 2 bases clipped from V and 7 bases from J, the junction kept 10 bases outside the gene matches. This CDR3 contains 15 residues. The germline V gene has CDR1 MNHEY and CDR2 SMNVEV (reference sequence).

Worth noting for this clone: The junction does not match germline at one end; this may be a read error. The chain links TRBV4-1 to TRBJ1-2, with TRBD1 matching over 8 bases. Germline CDR1 and CDR2: MGHRA and YSYEKL. The CDR3 contains 17 residues. The CDR3 here is CASSHLPLQGVLDGYPF. CDR3 nucleotides: TGCGCCAGCAGCCACCTCCCCCTACAGGGGGTTCTAGATGGCTACCCCTTC.

This clone occurred once. The rearrangement links TRBV13 to TRBJ2-7; TRBD2 matches at 9 bases. This CDR3 region has 15 residues. Unmatched junction bases numbered 7, after V lost 5 bases and J lost 2 bases. The germline CDR1 and CDR2 sequences are PRHDT and FYEKMQ (reference sequence). The CDR3 DNA sequence: TGTGCCAGCAGCGCCAGCGGGGGGCGAGCCTACGAGCAGTACTTC. Its protein is CASSASGGRAYEQYF.

The chain employs TRBV9 and TRBJ2-3, with 8 bases identical to TRBD1. J gave up 0 bases and V 4 bases, and 10 bases lay outside the gene matches. Germline CDR1 is SGDLS and CDR2 is YYNGEE. The CDR3 length is 17 residues. In nucleotides, the CDR3 is TGTGCCAGCAGCCAAGACCTGGGACAGGTTAGCACAGATACGCAGTATTTT. Protein: CASSQDLGQVSTDTQYF.

To note about this clone: Other DNA sequences from this sample encode an identical CDR3 as well. The chain joins TRBV5-1 to TRBJ2-7; D is perhaps TRBD1 (5 bases). The germline V and J ends were trimmed by 0 bases and 1 base, with 8 bases remaining between them. Germline V CDR1 and CDR2: SGHRS, YFSETQ. This CDR3 is built from 14 residues. The CDR3 here is CASSLGGGSYEQYF. CDR3 DNA sequence: TGCGCCAGCAGCTTGGGGGGCGGATCCTACGAGCAGTACTTC.

The V call is TRBV6-5, the J call TRBJ1-2; D gene unclear. CDR3 size: 13 residues. Germline lookup yields CDR1 MNHEY and CDR2 SVGAGI. Deletions cut 6 bases from V and 0 bases from J, with 8 bases between. The CDR3: CASRLVANYGYTF. CDR3 nucleotide sequence: TGTGCCAGCAGACTCGTAGCTAACTATGGCTACACCTTC.